This T cell receptor (beta chain) was documented in a study of read filtering for tumor transcriptome and immune sequencing. Study background: Among patients, approximately 17 were male and approximately 15 female, aged about 47 to 85 (mean about 66). Revised staging placed eight or nine patients in R-ISS I, 15 to 20 in II, more than five in III.

At the time of active disease, bone marrow was collected from every patient. The library was built from around 380 ng RNA with molecular barcoded adaptors for alpha/delta and beta/gamma chains. TCRdb redid the calling of the reads with MiXCR, one entry per CDR3 protein. This table holds roughly 130,000 distinct CDR3 sequences, over 10% found once. V was clipped by 6 bases and J by 4 bases; unmatched bases: 10. In germline, CDR1 is DFQATT, CDR2 SNEGSKA (reference sequence). The CDR3 is 15 residues long. The source of this sequence is a donor older than 35 with multiple myeloma. The sample consisted of a population of CD138-negative cells sorted from bone marrow. This chain joins TRBV20-1 and TRBJ2-1; 9 bases agree with TRBD2. In nucleotides, the CDR3 is TGCAGTGCCTCCGGGGCGGGGGGGCGGTACAATGAGCAGTTCTTC. Translation: CSASGAGGRYNEQFF.